These 2 T cell receptor beta chains were sequenced from one sample in a study of Graves' ophthalmopathy and Graves' hyperthyroidism. CDR3 regions of TCR beta were amplified from RNA transcripts. First-round RT-PCR used HTBI primers; second-round multiplex PCR followed. MiXCR, run by TCRdb on the multiplex PCR reads, gives a single entry per CDR3 protein. The repertoire holds under 350,000 distinct CDR3 sequences, with 15% to 20% as singletons. Sequenced sample: peripheral blood. These receptors all come from an adult man with Graves' ophthalmopathy.

This clonotype was counted at least ten times. V is TRBV12-3 or TRBV12-4 and J is TRBJ2-2; 8 nucleotides align to TRBD2. This CDR3 is 15 amino acids long. The junction had 9 bases not matched to a gene; V was cut back by 6 bases and J by 6 bases. The chain's CDR3 is CASSPPGLASGELFF. CDR3 nucleotides: TGTGCCAGCAGCCCCCCCGGACTAGCATCCGGGGAGCTGTTTTTT.

This clonotype occurred many times. The CDR3 protein is CASSPLADYYGYTF. CDR3 nucleotides: TGTGCCAGCAGCCCCCTGGCAGATTACTATGGCTACACCTTC. V gene TRBV14 combines with J gene TRBJ1-2; D is unclear. Germline loops: CDR1 SGHDN, CDR2 FVKESK. V lost 4 bases and J lost 3, with 12 bases in between. CDR3 length equals 14 residues.